Reported below is one T cell receptor beta chain. Antigen: not known. The sample belongs to a study of CD8+ T cells in alopecia areata. Study-level information: A regimen of oral tofacitinib, 5 to 10 mg twice daily, was given to treated patients.

Deletions cut 4 bases from V and 4 bases from J, with 13 bases between. Germline CDR1 SQVTM, CDR2 ANQGSEA. This CDR3 region has 13 residues. Study conclusions and caveats: In scalp and blood, many expanded lesional clones persisted during tofacitinib. Baseline CD8+ expansion's link to response remains uncertain, as there was one nonresponder. Relative to mice, TCR sharing across patients was less clear, a difference possibly HLA-related.

Sample treatment: oral pan-JAK inhibitor, 5-10 mg twice daily. cDNA prepared by RNA extraction and subsequent reverse transcription served as the template for sequencing. Generated by immunoSEQ multiplex PCR, the TCRdb table keeps only in-frame clones and is missing some. Seen here are around 100,000 clones, less than 70% observed once, and the top ten hold roughly 3.5%. The clonotype was recovered from a human donor with alopecia areata. The chain has TRBV29-1 and TRBJ2-5; D gene ambiguous. Sequenced here: CD4+ T cells sorted from blood, sampled at week 24, from a patient treated with tofacitinib. This CDR3 is CSVVVSPVETQYF. The CDR3 DNA sequence: TGCAGCGTTGTCGTCTCTCCTGTAGAGACCCAGTACTTC. Drawing the rest from reference TRBV29-1 and TRBJ2-5, the complete variable domain is SAVISQKPSRDICQRGTSLTIQCQVDSQVTMMFWYRQQPGQSLTLIATANQGSEATYESGFVIDKFPISRPNLTFSTLTVSNMSPEDSSIYLCSVVVSPVETQYFGPGTRLLVL.